Shown below are 22 T cell receptor beta chains from a single sample sequenced in a study of blood T cell repertoires in COVID-19. TCRdb's copy holds only in-frame clones and misses some; the assay was immunoSEQ multiplex PCR. The profile covers approximately 47,000 clones, with over 75% appearing a single time and around 3% taken by the ten largest. The specimen was peripheral blood. Receptors originate from an elderly woman with COVID-19, enrolled during active disease.

The chain uses TRBV29-1 and TRBJ2-1; 8 bases agree with TRBD1. The germline CDR1 and CDR2 sequences are SQVTM and ANQGSEA. The CDR3 totals 14 residues. With 6 bases clipped from V and 2 bases from J, the junction kept 6 bases outside the gene matches. Here the CDR3 reads CSVDDRGAYNEQFF. The CDR3 region has the DNA TGCAGCGTGGACGACAGGGGCGCCTACAATGAGCAGTTCTTC.

This clone was recorded a few times. The chain joins TRBV5-1 to TRBJ1-2; TRBD1 agrees at 8 bases. This CDR3 contains 15 residues. V gave up 0 bases and J gave up 0 bases; unmatched junction bases: 1. Germline-derived CDR1 and CDR2 are SGHRS and YFSETQ. CDR3 DNA sequence: TGCGCCAGCAGCTTGGCGGACAGGGCTAACTATGGCTACACCTTC. The encoded protein is CASSLADRANYGYTF. The full variable domain, with the rest looked up from reference TRBV5-1 and TRBJ1-2, is KAGVTQTPRYLIKTRGQQVTLSCSPISGHRSVSWYQQTPGQGLQFLFEYFSETQRNKGNFPGRFSGRQFSNSRSEMNVSTLELGDSALYLCASSLADRANYGYTFGSGTRLTVV.

In regard to this clone: The junction does not match germline at one end; this may be a read error. The genes are TRBV6-6 and TRBJ1-1; D unclear. The CDR3 consists of 13 residues. Germline lookup yields CDR1 MNHNY and CDR2 SVGAGI (reference sequence). The DNA of the CDR3 is TGTGCCAGCAGCTACTCCAGGAACACTGAAGCTTTCTTT. This gives the protein CASSYSRNTEAFF.

The genes are TRBV30 and TRBJ1-2, with D hard to call. Germline V gene sequence: CDR1 GTSNPN, CDR2 SVGIG (reference sequence). This CDR3 has 13 amino acids. V was clipped by 0 bases and J by 8 bases, with 13 bases between them. The CDR3 is CAWSVHGVGGYTF. The CDR3 DNA is TGTGCCTGGAGTGTCCACGGGGTGGGGGGCTACACCTTC.

The chain uses TRBV27 and TRBJ1-6, with unresolved D. Germline V gene sequence: CDR1 MNHEY, CDR2 SMNVEV (reference sequence). This CDR3 contains 15 residues. V lost 2 bases to trimming and J lost 10 bases, with 15 bases between them. In DNA, the CDR3 is TGTGCCAGCAGTTTACGTTCCCCCTCTCGGTCACCCCTCCACTTT. Amino acid sequence: CASSLRSPSRSPLHF.

This clone was detected once. The chain links TRBV18 to TRBJ1-1; D call uncertain. Trimming pared 2 bases from V and 1 base from J, leaving 8 bases between. This CDR3 has 14 amino acids. Per the germline V gene, CDR1 is KGHSH and CDR2 is LQKENI. CDR3 in amino acids: CASSPGPGNTEAFF. CDR3 sequence (DNA): TGTGCCAGCTCACCAGGTCCAGGGAACACTGAAGCTTTCTTT.

In regard to this clone: Relative to the germline gene, one junction end is altered; a read error may explain this. The gene calls are TRBV7-7 and TRBJ2-5, with 11 bases aligning to TRBD2. Germline CDR1 and CDR2: SSHAT and FNYEAQ (reference sequence). The CDR3 sequence is 20 residues long. The CDR3 DNA reads TGTGCTAGCAGCTGGGGCCGAAGGGGTAGCGGGAGGGCCTTGGGAGAGACCCAGTACTTC. It codes for CASSWGRRGSGRALGETQYF.

The chain carries TRBV25-1 and TRBJ1-3; D might be TRBD1 (6 bases). The CDR3 length is 16 residues. Germline-derived CDR1 and CDR2 are MGHDK and SYGVNS. V was pared by 5 bases and J by 0 bases, with 14 bases between. In DNA form, the CDR3 reads TGTGCCAGCAGTAAACAGGGCCCCCGCTCTGGAAACACCATATATTTT. It is translated as CASSKQGPRSGNTIYF.

CDR3 sequence reads: CASSIITLTSGYKNTEAFF. CDR3 nucleotide sequence: TGTGCCAGTAGTATAATTACCCTCACGTCAGGCTACAAGAACACTGAAGCTTTCTTT. The V and J genes are TRBV19 and TRBJ1-1; no clear D gene. The V end lost 2 bases, the J end lost 1 base, and 23 bases lay between the germline ends. The CDR3 loop spans 19 amino acids. Germline loops: CDR1 LNHDA, CDR2 SQIVND (reference sequence).

The chain is built from TRBV6-2 or TRBV6-3 and TRBJ1-5; 9 bases line up with TRBD1. The CDR3 is 19 amino acids. The J segment lost 1 base and the V segment lost 2 bases, leaving 12 bases of the junction unmatched. The germline CDR1 and CDR2 sequences are MNHEY and SVGEGT. CDR3 loop: CASSYPTGTGSLSNQPQHF. The DNA for the CDR3 is TGTGCCAGCAGTTACCCCACCGGGACAGGGAGTTTGAGCAATCAGCCCCAGCATTTT.

V gene TRBV4-1 combines with J gene TRBJ1-1; D is undetermined. This CDR3 has 15 residues. Germline CDR1 is MGHRA and CDR2 is YSYEKL. The V end was cut by 0 bases, the J end by 0 bases, with 8 bases between. The CDR3 DNA reads as TGCGCCAGCAGCCAAGACTTGAGGTTGAACACTGAAGCTTTCTTT. This gives the protein CASSQDLRLNTEAFF.

The chain uses TRBV27 and TRBJ1-3; D remains ambiguous. V was shortened by 0 bases and J by 4 bases, with 10 bases between the two germline ends. This CDR3 spans 15 amino acids. From germline, CDR1 is MNHEY and CDR2 SMNVEV (reference sequence). The CDR3 DNA reads as TGTGCCAGCAGTTTATCGCGGGGAACAGGAAACACCATATATTTT. This translates into CASSLSRGTGNTIYF.

The chain is built from TRBV2 and TRBJ1-4; no clear D gene. The CDR3 is made up of 13 amino acids. Trimming removed 11 bases at V and 8 bases at J, with 18 bases between. The germline V gene has CDR1 SNHLY and CDR2 FYNNEI. CDR3 amino acids: CAGPEGLPEKLFF. The DNA for the CDR3 is TGTGCCGGCCCAGAGGGCCTACCAGAAAAACTGTTTTTT.

The V and J genes are TRBV7-3 and TRBJ1-1; D perhaps matches TRBD1 (5 bases). The V gene's germline CDR1 is SGHTA and CDR2 FQGTGA. V shed 4 bases and J shed 4 bases, with 13 bases lying between them. The CDR3 spans 14 residues. The CDR3 DNA is TGTGCCAGCAGCTCCCAGGGCGGTGGCACTGAAGCTTTCTTT. This sequence encodes CASSSQGGGTEAFF.

The gene calls are TRBV7-8 and TRBJ1-2; 8 bases line up with TRBD1. This CDR3 contains 18 residues. The germline CDR1 and CDR2 sequences are SGHVS and FQNEAQ. J lost 2 bases, V lost 3 bases, and 14 bases had no gene match. The DNA of the CDR3 is TGTGCCAGCAGCTTTCTCCTAAACTCCAGGGGGCTCAACTATGGCTACACCTTC. Residues: CASSFLLNSRGLNYGYTF.

This chain links TRBV28 with TRBJ1-4, with 9 positions matching TRBD1. With V trimmed by 6 bases and J by 5 bases, 7 bases remained unmatched. CDR1 is MDHEN, CDR2 SYDVKM, per germline. This CDR3 has 15 residues. CDR3 nucleotide sequence: TGTGCCAGCAGCTCCCCCGGGACAGGGAATGAAAAACTGTTTTTT. Its translation is CASSSPGTGNEKLFF.

This chain joins TRBV24-1 and TRBJ2-7; possible D gene TRBD1, 6 bases. The germline V gene encodes CDR1 KGHDR and CDR2 SFDVKD. Deletions cut 3 bases from V and 2 bases from J, with 13 bases between. This CDR3 spans 15 amino acids. The CDR3 DNA is TGTGCCACCAGTGATCCCAAGGACAGAACCTACGAGCAGTACTTC. Translating gives CATSDPKDRTYEQYF.

The table lists this clone with a count of one. This chain links TRBV19 with TRBJ1-2, with TRBD1 matching 9 bases. V lost 8 bases to trimming and J lost 4 bases; unmatched junction nucleotides: 8. Germline V gives CDR1 LNHDA, CDR2 SQIVND (reference sequence). This CDR3 comprises 14 residues. The CDR3 protein is CASQLTGGRYGYTF. For the CDR3, the DNA is TGTGCCAGTCAATTAACAGGGGGCCGCTATGGCTACACCTTC.

This chain uses TRBV7-2 with TRBJ1-2; TRBD1 might be the D (6 bases). Trimming removed 7 bases at V and 2 bases at J, with 20 bases between. The CDR3 loop spans 16 amino acids. Germline lookup yields CDR1 SGHTA and CDR2 FQGNSA. The CDR3 DNA reads TGTGCCAGCACCTCCCGCCCGGGACATCTGAACTATGGCTACACCTTC. Translated, it gives CASTSRPGHLNYGYTF.

The CDR3 here is CASSWDRVIGYTF. Here the CDR3 DNA reads TGTGCCAGCAGCTGGGACAGGGTAATTGGCTACACCTTC. The rearrangement joins TRBV5-6 to TRBJ1-2, with TRBD1 identical over 9 bases. Trimming removed 3 bases from V and 7 bases from J; junction bases left unmatched: 4. The V gene's germline CDR1 is SGHDT and CDR2 YYEEEE. The CDR3 loop spans 13 amino acids.

The gene calls are TRBV19 and TRBJ1-6; no firm D call. The CDR3 runs 15 residues. Trimming took off 5 bases at V and 0 bases at J, with 8 bases between the two ends. CDR1 is LNHDA and CDR2 is SQIVND in the germline V gene (reference sequence). This chain's CDR3 is CASSPLSSYNSPLHF. DNA for the CDR3: TGTGCCAGTAGTCCTCTGAGCTCCTATAATTCACCCCTCCACTTT.

The J gene is TRBJ1-3, the V gene TRBV30, with D perhaps TRBD1 (5 bases). Germline CDR1 reads GTSNPN; CDR2 reads SVGIG (reference sequence). There are 16 residues in the CDR3. V gave up 0 bases and J gave up 0 bases, with 12 bases separating them. This CDR3 is CAWSVGQGRSGNTIYF. CDR3 nucleotides: TGTGCCTGGAGTGTAGGGCAGGGCCGCTCTGGAAACACCATATATTTT.